This T cell receptor (beta chain) was documented in a study of post-analysis software for immune sequencing data. Study context: The disease courses spanned relapsing-remitting, secondary progressive and progressive-relapsing forms of multiple sclerosis.

About this clonotype: The antigen is undetermined.

Included in the TCR beta cDNA libraries were unique molecular identifiers. Between about 0.9 and 11 million T cells gave rise to 450,000 to 650,000 cDNA molecules. TCRdb processed the PCR reads anew with MiXCR; each CDR3 protein has one entry. The repertoire holds 820,000 or so distinct CDR3 sequences, with 53% as singletons. The CDR3 is 15 amino acids. V lost 4 bases, J lost 0 bases, and 10 bases lay in between. Germline CDR1 SQVTM, CDR2 ANQGSEA. Whole-study results and caveats: Significantly decreased normalized Chao1 diversity was recorded for multiple sclerosis patients relative to controls. The authors found that F measure strongly co-clustered same-batch samples. Several TRBV segments (TRBV5-6, TRBV5-1 and TRBV20-1 among them) occurred more frequently in patients than in controls.

This receptor was obtained from a girl aged 5-17 years with multiple sclerosis. The rearrangement joins TRBV29-1 to TRBJ2-6; D is uncertain. The sequenced sample was blood. CDR3 DNA: TGCAGCGTTGGCCCCAGTGACTCTGGGGCCAACGTCCTGACTTTC. Translation gives CSVGPSDSGANVLTF.